This T cell receptor (beta chain) was captured by sequencing in a study of T cells after yellow fever vaccination. Study-wide background: Those fractions that held only low numbers of cells were prepared using the SMART-Seq v4 Ultra Low Input RNA kit.

V was trimmed by 5 bases and J by 2 bases, leaving 12 bases between them. Per germline, CDR1 LNHDA and CDR2 SQIVND (reference sequence). The CDR3 contains 14 residues. Template-switching 5'RACE yielded the TCR cDNA; a universal primer site and UMIs were added in the process. TCRdb processed the 5' RACE reads anew with MiXCR; each CDR3 protein has one entry. The sample consists of more than 300,000 distinct CDR3 sequences, around a tenth of them appearing once. This clonotype occurred a few times. The antigen is not known. The study, taken as a whole, reports: Any FACS-sorted repertoire could hold abundant clonotypes that contaminate it from the bulk population. Post-booster repertoires contained most primary-vaccination clones again (roughly 96% CD4, around 88% CD8).

This receptor was identified in a young man who received the YFV17D yellow fever vaccine. The input for sequencing was CD4+ T cells sorted from PBMCs, taken 45 days after the yellow fever booster vaccination. This chain links TRBV19 with TRBJ2-5, with a tentative D call TRBD1 (6 bases). Here the CDR3 reads CASSSSGTQETQYF. In DNA form, the CDR3 reads TGTGCCAGTAGTTCTTCCGGGACACAAGAGACCCAGTACTTC.